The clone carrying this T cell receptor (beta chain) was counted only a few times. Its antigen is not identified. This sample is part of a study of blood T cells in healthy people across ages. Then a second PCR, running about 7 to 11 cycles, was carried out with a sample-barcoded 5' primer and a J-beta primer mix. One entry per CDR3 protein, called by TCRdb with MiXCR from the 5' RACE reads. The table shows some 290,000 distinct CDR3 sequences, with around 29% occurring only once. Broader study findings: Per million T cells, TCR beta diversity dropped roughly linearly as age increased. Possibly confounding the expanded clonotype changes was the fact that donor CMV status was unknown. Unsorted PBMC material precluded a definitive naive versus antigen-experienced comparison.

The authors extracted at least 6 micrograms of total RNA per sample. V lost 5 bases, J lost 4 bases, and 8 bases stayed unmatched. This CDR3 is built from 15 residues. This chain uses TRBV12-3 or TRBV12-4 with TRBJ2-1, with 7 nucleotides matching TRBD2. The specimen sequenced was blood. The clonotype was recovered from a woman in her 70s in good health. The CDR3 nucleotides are TGTGCCAGCAGTGAATCCGGGACTAAGTACAATGAGCAGTTCTTC. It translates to CASSESGTKYNEQFF.